One and the same sample provided the 18 T cell receptor beta chains below, sequenced in a study of T-cell reconstitution after alpha-beta-depleted transplantation in children. As it was prepared, the TCRbeta library received unique molecular identifiers. TCRdb re-called the PCR reads through MiXCR, storing one row per CDR3 protein. This sample has about 250,000 distinct CDR3 sequences; under 30% occur once, and the top ten carry about 4.8%. This specimen consisted of PBMCs, mostly from graft donor cells, obtained 360 days after TCRalphabeta/CD19-depleted stem cell transplant. The source is a female patient aged 2-9 years who had a stem cell transplant for congenital amegakaryocytic thrombocytopenia, so the T cells may come from the graft donor.

The chain is built from TRBV12-3 or TRBV12-4 and TRBJ1-6; possible D gene TRBD1, 5 bases. There are 15 residues in the CDR3. V lost 3 bases and J 10 bases, leaving 16 bases between the germline ends. The CDR3 DNA reads as TGTGCCAGCAGTTTTGAGTGGGGCAGACTCTCACCCCTCCACTTT. Translation: CASSFEWGRLSPLHF.

J is TRBJ2-7 and V is TRBV23-1; TRBD2 agrees at 12 bases. TRBV23-1 is treated as an ORF (open reading frame) with a function not yet certain. The CDR3 length is 18 residues. The junction had 10 bases not matched to a gene; V was cut back by 3 bases and J by 1 base. The CDR3: CASSQLRTSGMASYEQYF. In nucleotides, the CDR3 is TGCGCCAGCAGTCAGCTAAGGACTAGCGGGATGGCATCCTACGAGCAGTACTTC.

V usage is TRBV12-3 or TRBV12-4 and J usage is TRBJ2-5; 7 positions match TRBD1. Trimming at V came to 2 bases and at J to 1 base, leaving 10 bases not matched to a gene. This CDR3 region has 17 residues. The DNA of the CDR3 is TGTGCCAGCAGTTTAATCCTCGGACAGGACCCCCAAGAGACCCAGTACTTC. Amino acids: CASSLILGQDPQETQYF.

This chain joins TRBV29-1 and TRBJ2-1; D gene ambiguous. Trimming left V 3 bases short and J 9 bases short, with 9 bases between. The germline CDR1 and CDR2 sequences are SQVTM and ANQGSEA. The CDR3 is made up of 11 amino acids. In DNA, the CDR3 is TGCAGCGTTGATTGGGGAATTGAGCAGTTCTTC. It encodes CSVDWGIEQFF.

This chain links TRBV10-3 with TRBJ2-7; the match to TRBD1 covers 7 bases. CDR3 length equals 13 residues. Losses at the gene ends were 7 bases for V and 4 bases for J; bases not matched to a gene: 7. The germline V gene encodes CDR1 ENHRY and CDR2 SYGVKD. The DNA of the CDR3 is TGTGCCATCACCCAGGGGGTGACATACGAGCAGTACTTC. Translation: CAITQGVTYEQYF.

This clonotype was counted only a few times. The chain employs TRBV28 and TRBJ2-7, with D possibly matching TRBD1 (6 bases). CDR1 is MDHEN and CDR2 is SYDVKM in the germline V gene. The CDR3 covers 18 residues. Trimming left V 4 bases short and J 0 bases short, with 22 bases between. CDR3 sequence (DNA): TGTGCCAGCAGTTCGAGCCTTACAGGGTCTCACAGCTCCTACGAGCAGTACTTC. Translating gives CASSSSLTGSHSSYEQYF.

This clonotype appeared many times. CDR3 loop: CASSRGLLTDTQYF. DNA of the CDR3: TGCGCCAGCAGCCGCGGACTCCTCACAGATACGCAGTATTTT. The rearrangement links TRBV4-1 to TRBJ2-3, with D possibly being TRBD2 (5 bases). The CDR3 spans 14 residues. Germline V gene sequence: CDR1 MGHRA, CDR2 YSYEKL. Trimming took off 4 bases at V and 2 bases at J, with 10 bases between the two ends.

For the CDR3, the DNA is TGCAGCGTGGATGACAGGGAACTCTATGGCTACACCTTC. This translates into CSVDDRELYGYTF. The J gene is TRBJ1-2, the V gene TRBV29-1; 7 nucleotides align to TRBD1. V dropped 6 bases and J dropped 4; count of bases not matched to a gene: 8. The CDR3 length is 13 residues. Germline loops: CDR1 SQVTM, CDR2 ANQGSEA.

J is TRBJ2-5 and V is TRBV6-1; 7 nucleotides align to TRBD1. CDR3 length equals 12 residues. V dropped 11 bases and J dropped 3; count of bases not matched to a gene: 6. Germline V gene lookup returns CDR1 MNHNS and CDR2 SASEGT. The CDR3 bases are TGTGCCGGAACGACAGGGAAAGAGACCCAGTACTTC. It translates to CAGTTGKETQYF.

Concerning this clonotype itself: One end of the junction is discordant with germline, which a read error may explain. The gene calls are TRBV29-1 and TRBJ2-3; 9 nucleotides agree with TRBD1. There are 11 residues in the CDR3. The germline V gene encodes CDR1 SQVTM and CDR2 ANQGSEA. CDR3: CSVSRTGEKSF. The CDR3 bases are TGCAGCGTATCCCGGACAGGGGAAAAGAGTTTT.

This chain connects TRBV7-6 to TRBJ2-3, with D unclear. Trimming took off 1 base at V and 4 bases at J, with 12 bases between the two ends. Germline CDR1 reads SGHVS; CDR2 reads FNYEAQ. There are 15 residues in the CDR3. The DNA for the CDR3 is TGTGCCAGCAGCTTAGAAGGGTTTTCATCAGATACGCAGTATTTT. Translation gives CASSLEGFSSDTQYF.

The J gene is TRBJ2-1, the V gene TRBV29-1, with TRBD1 matching over 7 bases. The trim removed 7 bases at V and 4 bases at J, leaving 4 bases unmatched. Germline V gene sequence: CDR1 SQVTM, CDR2 ANQGSEA. The CDR3 consists of 12 residues. CDR3 nucleotides: TGCAGCGGCAGGACAGGATACAATGAGCAGTTCTTC. This codes for CSGRTGYNEQFF.

The chain uses TRBV20-1 and TRBJ2-3; D is undetermined. Germline assignment: CDR1 DFQATT and CDR2 SNEGSKA (reference sequence). V was trimmed by 7 bases and J by 2 bases, leaving 10 bases between them. The CDR3 consists of 12 residues. The CDR3 DNA reads as TGCAGTGTTACTTTGGTCACAGATACGCAGTATTTT. It codes for CSVTLVTDTQYF.

This clonotype has a count of ten or more. The chain combines TRBV4-2 with TRBJ1-1; D is unresolved. CDR3 length: 11 amino acids. V shed 0 bases and J shed 4 bases, with 0 bases lying between them. Germline loops: CDR1 LGHNA, CDR2 YNFKEQ. The chain's CDR3 is CASSQDTEAFF. CDR3 nucleotides: TGTGCCAGCAGCCAAGACACTGAAGCTTTCTTT.

The rearrangement joins TRBV28 to TRBJ2-2; the D is unclear. This CDR3 has 15 amino acids. V was clipped by 2 bases and J by 0 bases, with 7 bases between them. Germline lookup yields CDR1 MDHEN and CDR2 SYDVKM. The CDR3 sequence: CASSLLPSNTGELFF. DNA of the CDR3: TGTGCCAGCAGTTTACTCCCATCGAACACCGGGGAGCTGTTTTTT.

This clonotype occurred a few times. This chain joins TRBV20-1 and TRBJ2-1; 9 bases are a match to TRBD2. Germline CDR1 and CDR2: DFQATT and SNEGSKA (reference sequence). Trimming cost V 8 bases and J 2 bases; bases outside gene matches: 7. CDR3 size: 14 residues. The CDR3 bases are TGCAGTTCCAATAGCGGGGGACCCTACAATGAGCAGTTCTTC. Residues: CSSNSGGPYNEQFF.

This clonotype was observed a handful of times. The chain joins TRBV20-1 to TRBJ2-7, with D possibly being TRBD2 (5 bases). CDR3 length: 16 amino acids. Trimming took off 2 bases at V and 0 bases at J, with 17 bases between the two ends. The germline V gene encodes CDR1 DFQATT and CDR2 SNEGSKA (reference sequence). Here the CDR3 DNA reads TGCAGTGCTAGATTACTTGGTCCGGGGAGCTCCTACGAGCAGTACTTC. Translating it yields CSARLLGPGSSYEQYF.

The chain joins TRBV20-1 to TRBJ2-7, with 13 bases lining up with TRBD2. Trimming removed 5 bases from V and 0 bases from J; junction bases left unmatched: 7. In germline, CDR1 is DFQATT, CDR2 SNEGSKA (reference sequence). This CDR3 comprises 16 residues. CDR3 nucleotide sequence: TGCAGTGCTCGGACTAGCGGGGGCCCTAGCTCCTACGAGCAGTACTTC. This translates into CSARTSGGPSSYEQYF.